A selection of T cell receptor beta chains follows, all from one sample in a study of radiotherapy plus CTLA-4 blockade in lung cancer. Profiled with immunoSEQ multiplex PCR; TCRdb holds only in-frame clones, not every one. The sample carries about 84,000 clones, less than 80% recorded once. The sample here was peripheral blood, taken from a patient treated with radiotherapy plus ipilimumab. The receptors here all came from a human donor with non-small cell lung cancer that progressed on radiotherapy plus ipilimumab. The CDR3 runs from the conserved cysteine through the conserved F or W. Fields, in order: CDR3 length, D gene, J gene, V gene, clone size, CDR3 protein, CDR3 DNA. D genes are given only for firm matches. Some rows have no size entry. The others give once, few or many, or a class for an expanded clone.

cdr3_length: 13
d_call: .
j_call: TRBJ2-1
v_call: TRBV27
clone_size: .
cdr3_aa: CASAGFSYNEQFF
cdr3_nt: TGTGCCAGCGCAGGGTTCTCCTACAATGAGCAGTTCTTC

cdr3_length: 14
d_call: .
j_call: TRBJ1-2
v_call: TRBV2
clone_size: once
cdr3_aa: CASRRTVQNYGYTF
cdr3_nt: TGTGCCAGCCGCCGAACTGTACAGAACTATGGCTACACCTTC

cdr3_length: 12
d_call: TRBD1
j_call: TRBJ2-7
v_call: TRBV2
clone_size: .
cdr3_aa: CASSAGGAEQYF
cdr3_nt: TGTGCCAGCAGTGCAGGGGGCGCCGAGCAGTACTTC

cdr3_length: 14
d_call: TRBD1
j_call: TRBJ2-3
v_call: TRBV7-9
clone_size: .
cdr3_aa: CASSLGQGTDTQYF
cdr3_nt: TGTGCCAGCAGCCTGGGACAGGGTACAGATACGCAGTATTTT

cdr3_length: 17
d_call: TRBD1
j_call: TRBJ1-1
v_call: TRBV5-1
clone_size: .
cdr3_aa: CASSFPPGQGPSTEAFF
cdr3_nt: TGCGCCAGCAGCTTCCCGCCGGGACAGGGTCCAAGCACTGAAGCTTTCTTT

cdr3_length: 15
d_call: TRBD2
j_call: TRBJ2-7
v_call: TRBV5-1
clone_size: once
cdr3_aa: CASSPGGGFSYEQYF
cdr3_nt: TGCGCCAGCAGCCCGGGCGGGGGGTTCTCCTACGAGCAGTACTTC

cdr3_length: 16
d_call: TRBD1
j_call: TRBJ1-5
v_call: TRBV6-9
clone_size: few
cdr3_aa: CASSESTGQGYQPQHF
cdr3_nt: TGTGCCAGCAGTGAATCTACGGGACAGGGATATCAGCCCCAGCATTTT

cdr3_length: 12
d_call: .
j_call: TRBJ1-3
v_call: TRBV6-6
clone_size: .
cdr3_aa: CASSIRDGAIYF
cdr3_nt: TGTGCCAGCAGTATCCGGGACGGGGCCATATATTTT

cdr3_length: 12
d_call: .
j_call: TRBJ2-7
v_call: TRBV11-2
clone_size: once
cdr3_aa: CASSLGSQEQYF
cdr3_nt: TGTGCCAGCAGCTTAGGGTCCCAAGAGCAGTACTTC

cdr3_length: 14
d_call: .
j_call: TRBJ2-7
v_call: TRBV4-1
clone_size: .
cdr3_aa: CASSPERASYEQYF
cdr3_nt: TGCGCCAGCAGCCCTGAGAGGGCCTCCTACGAGCAGTACTTC

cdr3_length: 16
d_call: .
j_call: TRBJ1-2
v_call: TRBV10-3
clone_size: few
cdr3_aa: CATRAGTPPKDMKYTF
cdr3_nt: TGTGCCACTCGGGCAGGGACCCCACCTAAAGATATGAAGTACACCTTC

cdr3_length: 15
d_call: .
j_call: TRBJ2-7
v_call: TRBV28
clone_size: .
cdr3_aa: CASSSPEGGRYEQYF
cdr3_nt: TGTGCCAGCAGTTCCCCTGAGGGCGGCCGATACGAGCAGTACTTC

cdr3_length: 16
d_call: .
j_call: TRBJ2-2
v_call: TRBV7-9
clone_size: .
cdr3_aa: CASSLGVQAATGELFF
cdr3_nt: TGTGCCAGCAGCTTAGGGGTACAAGCGGCCACCGGGGAGCTGTTTTTT

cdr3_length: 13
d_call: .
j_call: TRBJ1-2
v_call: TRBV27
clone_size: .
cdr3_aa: CASSTDPIYGYTF
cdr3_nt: TGTGCCAGTTCGACAGACCCTATCTATGGCTACACCTTC

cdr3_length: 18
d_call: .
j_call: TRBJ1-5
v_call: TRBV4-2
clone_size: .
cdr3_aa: CASSLTGDLTHSNQPQHF
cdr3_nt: TGTGCCAGCAGCCTCACCGGGGACTTAACCCATAGCAATCAGCCCCAGCATTTT

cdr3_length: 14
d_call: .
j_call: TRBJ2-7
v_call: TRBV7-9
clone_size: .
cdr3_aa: CASSWDSSSYEQYF
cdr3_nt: TGTGCCAGCAGCTGGGACTCTAGCTCCTACGAGCAGTACTTC

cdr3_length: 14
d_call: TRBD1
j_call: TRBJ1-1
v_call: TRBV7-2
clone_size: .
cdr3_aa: CASSLQGARTEAFF
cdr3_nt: TGTGCCAGCAGCTTACAGGGGGCGAGGACTGAAGCTTTCTTT

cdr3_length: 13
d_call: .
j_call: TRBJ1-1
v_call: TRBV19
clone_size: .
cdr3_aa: CASSLGQNTEAFF
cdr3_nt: TGTGCCAGTAGTCTGGGACAGAACACTGAAGCTTTCTTT

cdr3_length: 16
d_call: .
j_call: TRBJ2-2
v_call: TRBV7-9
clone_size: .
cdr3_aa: CASSPRGGFRSGELFF
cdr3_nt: TGTGCCAGCAGCCCTCGTGGAGGCTTTCGGTCTGGGGAGCTGTTTTTT

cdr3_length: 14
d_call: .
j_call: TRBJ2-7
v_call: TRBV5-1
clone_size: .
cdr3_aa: CASSLGRAVYEQYF
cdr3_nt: TGCGCCAGCAGCTTGGGGCGCGCCGTTTACGAGCAGTACTTC

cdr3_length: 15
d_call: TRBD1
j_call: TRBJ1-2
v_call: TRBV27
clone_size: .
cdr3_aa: CASRLGQGSPYGYTF
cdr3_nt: TGTGCCAGCAGATTGGGACAGGGTAGCCCTTATGGCTACACCTTC

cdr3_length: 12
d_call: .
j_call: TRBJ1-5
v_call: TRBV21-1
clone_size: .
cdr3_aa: CASSKEGQPQHF
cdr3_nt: TGTGCCAGCAGCAAAGAGGGGCAGCCCCAGCATTTT

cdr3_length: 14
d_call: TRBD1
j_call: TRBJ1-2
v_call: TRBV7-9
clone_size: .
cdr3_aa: CASSMDRGYYGYTF
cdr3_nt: TGTGCCAGCAGCATGGACAGGGGGTATTATGGCTACACCTTC

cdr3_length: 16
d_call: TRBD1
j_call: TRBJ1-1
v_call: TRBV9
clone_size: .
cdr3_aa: CASSHPLTGRNTEAFF
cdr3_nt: TGTGCCAGCAGCCACCCCTTGACAGGGAGGAACACTGAAGCTTTCTTT

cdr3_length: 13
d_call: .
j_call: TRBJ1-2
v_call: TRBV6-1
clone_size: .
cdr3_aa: CASSEGGRDGYTF
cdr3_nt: TGTGCCAGCAGTGAAGGAGGAAGGGATGGCTACACCTTC

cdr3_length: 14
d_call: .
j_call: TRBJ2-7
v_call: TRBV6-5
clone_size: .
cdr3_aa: CASSYTRGTYEQYF
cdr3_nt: TGTGCCAGCAGCTACACCCGGGGTACCTACGAGCAGTACTTC

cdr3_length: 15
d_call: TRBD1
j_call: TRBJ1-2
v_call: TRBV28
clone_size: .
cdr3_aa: CASSPGTGGTYGYTF
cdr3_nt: TGTGCCAGCAGTCCTGGAACAGGGGGCACGTATGGCTACACCTTC

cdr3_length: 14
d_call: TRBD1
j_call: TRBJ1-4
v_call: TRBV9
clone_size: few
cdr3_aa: CASSVADRVGKLFF
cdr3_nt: TGTGCCAGCAGCGTAGCCGACAGGGTCGGAAAACTGTTTTTT

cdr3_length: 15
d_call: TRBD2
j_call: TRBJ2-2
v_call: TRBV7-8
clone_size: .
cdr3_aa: CASSLLAGPAGELFF
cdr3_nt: TGTGCCAGCAGCTTACTAGCGGGGCCCGCCGGGGAGCTGTTTTTT

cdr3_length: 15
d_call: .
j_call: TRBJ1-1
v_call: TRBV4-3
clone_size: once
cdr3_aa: CASSQDLQEGTEAFF
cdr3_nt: TGCGCCAGCAGCCAAGATCTACAGGAAGGGACTGAAGCTTTCTTT

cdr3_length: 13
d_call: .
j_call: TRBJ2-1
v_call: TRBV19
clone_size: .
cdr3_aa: CASSEYLSGEQFF
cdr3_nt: TGTGCCAGTAGTGAATACCTCAGCGGTGAGCAGTTCTTC

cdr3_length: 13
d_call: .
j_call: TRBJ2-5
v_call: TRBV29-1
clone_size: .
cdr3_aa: CSVEEGGGETQYF
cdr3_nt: TGCAGCGTTGAAGAGGGGGGTGGGGAGACCCAGTACTTC

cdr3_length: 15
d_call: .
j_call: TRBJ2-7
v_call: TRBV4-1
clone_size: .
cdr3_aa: CASSQVPTGSYEQYF
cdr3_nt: TGCGCCAGCAGCCAGGTCCCTACGGGCTCCTACGAGCAGTACTTC

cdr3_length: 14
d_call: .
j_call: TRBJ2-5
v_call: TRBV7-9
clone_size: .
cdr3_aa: CASSLASAQETQYF
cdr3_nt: TGTGCCAGCAGCTTAGCGTCGGCGCAAGAGACCCAGTACTTC

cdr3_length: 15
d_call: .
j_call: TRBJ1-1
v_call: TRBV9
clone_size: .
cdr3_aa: CASSAYPDPGTEAFF
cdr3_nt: TGTGCCAGCAGCGCTTACCCGGACCCGGGTACTGAAGCTTTCTTT

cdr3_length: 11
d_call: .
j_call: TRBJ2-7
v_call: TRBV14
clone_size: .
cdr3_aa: CASSQEREQYF
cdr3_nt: TGTGCCAGCAGCCAAGAAAGGGAGCAGTACTTC

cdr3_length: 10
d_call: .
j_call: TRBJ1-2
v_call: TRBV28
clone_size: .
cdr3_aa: CATKGNGYTF
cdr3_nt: TGTGCCACCAAGGGTAACGGCTACACCTTC